This T cell receptor (beta chain) is from a study of blood T cell repertoires in COVID-19. Trimming shortened V by 0 bases and J by 6 bases, and 12 bases separated the two germline ends. This CDR3 is built from 15 residues. Germline V gene sequence: CDR1 LGHNA, CDR2 YNFKEQ. Data came from immunoSEQ multiplex PCR; TCRdb stores just in-frame clones and leaves some out. The table lists some 200,000 clones, around 84% of them singletons. The sequence was collected from a man over 45 who had recovered from COVID-19. The sequenced sample consisted of peripheral blood. V usage is TRBV4-2 and J usage is TRBJ1-5; D possibly corresponds to TRBD1 (5 bases). The CDR3 spells CASSQEQGIIQPQHF. The DNA of the CDR3 is TGTGCCAGCAGCCAAGAGCAGGGTATTATTCAGCCCCAGCATTTT.